A single sample gave rise to the 25 T cell receptor beta chains below, sequenced in a study of shared T cell receptors in the human thymus. Produced via immunoSEQ multiplex PCR; TCRdb's table is partial and in-frame only. The repertoire consists of 700,000 or so clones, with 70% to 90% occurring once and the leading ten covering roughly 0.01%. This sample was also put to use in a study of human thymus T cells.

The specimen sequenced was thymocytes. Receptors originate from a girl under three years old with a congenital heart defect.

The chain has TRBV29-1 and TRBJ1-1, with D tentatively TRBD1 (5 bases). The germline V gene encodes CDR1 SQVTM and CDR2 ANQGSEA. CDR3 length equals 13 residues. V was shortened by 2 bases and J by 4 bases, with 11 bases between the two germline ends. The CDR3: CSVEPSRATEAFF. The CDR3 DNA reads as TGCAGCGTTGAACCGAGCAGGGCCACTGAAGCTTTCTTT.

This clone was picked up a small number of times. This same CDR3 is encoded by further DNA sequences in the sample. V usage is TRBV5-4 and J usage is TRBJ1-1; 10 nucleotides agree with TRBD1. The V gene end was trimmed by 2 bases and the J gene end by 1 base; junction bases not matched to a gene: 5. This CDR3 comprises 16 residues. From germline, CDR1 is SGHNT and CDR2 YYREEE (reference sequence). CDR3 sequence: CASSLEGQGTNTEAFF. DNA for the CDR3: TGTGCCAGCAGCTTAGAGGGACAGGGGACGAACACTGAAGCTTTCTTT.

The rearrangement links TRBV6-1 to TRBJ1-5; 9 bases fit TRBD1. The CDR3 loop spans 17 amino acids. Germline loops: CDR1 MNHNS, CDR2 SASEGT. With 2 bases clipped from V and 5 bases from J, the junction kept 10 bases outside the gene matches. The CDR3: CASSESRTGDSDQPQHF. Here the CDR3 DNA reads TGTGCCAGCAGTGAAAGTAGGACAGGGGATTCGGATCAGCCCCAGCATTTT.

The V gene is TRBV12-5, the J gene TRBJ2-5; TRBD2 matches at 13 bases. In germline, CDR1 is LGHNT, CDR2 FRNRAP. Germline trimming cut 2 bases from V and 9 bases from J; bases unmatched to any gene: 9. CDR3 length: 16 amino acids. CDR3: CASGLKLAGGPWAQYF. CDR3 nucleotides: TGTGCTAGTGGTTTGAAACTAGCGGGGGGGCCGTGGGCCCAGTACTTC.

CDR3 sequence reads: CASSQEVLAGGPVAFETQYF. The CDR3 bases are TGCGCCAGCAGCCAGGAGGTCCTAGCGGGGGGGCCGGTGGCTTTTGAGACCCAGTACTTC. The chain carries TRBV5-1 and TRBJ2-5, with 12 bases fitting TRBD2. Germline CDR1 is SGHRS and CDR2 is YFSETQ. The junction had 21 bases not matched to a gene; V was cut back by 4 bases and J by 5 bases. The CDR3 consists of 20 residues.

This rearrangement joins TRBV6-1 to TRBJ1-2; the D is unclear. This CDR3 is 15 amino acids long. The V and J ends lost 2 bases and 2 bases respectively, with 12 bases between them. Looked up from germline, CDR1 is MNHNS and CDR2 is SASEGT. DNA of the CDR3: TGTGCCAGCAGTGAATCGCCACTACGAAACTATGGCTACACCTTC. Translation gives CASSESPLRNYGYTF.

Comment on this clone: In the same sample, other DNA sequences code for this CDR3. V usage is TRBV4-1 and J usage is TRBJ2-2; D possibly corresponds to TRBD1 (6 bases). Per germline, CDR1 MGHRA and CDR2 YSYEKL. V lost 0 bases and J lost 3, with 8 bases in between. This CDR3 is built from 15 residues. The CDR3 coding sequence is TGCGCCAGCAGCCAAGAATCAGGGGACACCGGGGAGCTGTTTTTT. Translation gives CASSQESGDTGELFF.

V usage is TRBV5-8 and J usage is TRBJ2-7; D is possibly TRBD1 (5 bases). Trimming removed 4 bases from V and 0 bases from J, with 20 bases in between. The CDR3 extends over 17 amino acids. Per germline, CDR1 SGHTS and CDR2 YDEGEE. CDR3 region: CASSPPRQPTNSYEQYF. The CDR3 DNA is TGTGCCAGCAGCCCTCCCCGACAGCCAACCAACTCCTACGAGCAGTACTTC. Filled out from reference TRBV5-8 and TRBJ2-7, the complete variable domain reads EAGVTQSPTHLIKTRGQQATLRCSPISGHTSVYWYQQALGLGLQFLLWYDEGEERNRGNFPPRFSGRQFPNYSSELNVNALELEDSALYLCASSPPRQPTNSYEQYFGPGTRLTVT.

The V call is TRBV20-1, the J call TRBJ1-2; D gene uncertain. Trimming stripped 4 bases from V and 5 bases from J, with 2 bases between. CDR1 and CDR2 (germline): DFQATT, SNEGSKA (reference sequence). This CDR3 contains 9 residues. CDR3 sequence (DNA): TGCAGTGCTACTTATGGCTACACCTTC. As protein: CSATYGYTF.

In this sample, this clone turned up once. This sequence joins TRBV7-9 and TRBJ2-5, with 9 positions matching TRBD1. The CDR3 has 15 amino acids. V lost 5 bases to trimming and J lost 1 base; unmatched junction nucleotides: 5. CDR1 and CDR2 (germline): SEHNR, FQNEAQ (reference sequence). CDR3 nucleotides: TGTGCCAGCAGCCCAGCGGACAGGGGCCAAGAGACCCAGTACTTC. Its translation is CASSPADRGQETQYF.

The chain employs TRBV4-1 and TRBJ1-2; D perhaps matches TRBD1 (5 bases). Germline CDR1 is MGHRA and CDR2 is YSYEKL. The V gene lost 1 base and the J gene lost 5 bases, with 23 bases spanning the gap. The CDR3 is 18 amino acids. CDR3 region: CASSQAAGRDSFLYGYTF. The CDR3 bases are TGCGCCAGCAGCCAAGCTGCAGGGCGCGACAGTTTTCTTTATGGCTACACCTTC.

V and J are TRBV10-3 and TRBJ1-1; no firm D call. Germline values: CDR1 ENHRY, CDR2 SYGVKD. Trimming stripped 4 bases from V and 0 bases from J, with 12 bases between. The length of the CDR3 is 15 residues. The CDR3 nucleotides read TGTGCCATCAGTGCCAGGTATAGGATGAACACTGAAGCTTTCTTT. Amino acids: CAISARYRMNTEAFF.

This rearrangement joins TRBV6-5 to TRBJ2-1; 8 bases fit TRBD2. The CDR3 extends over 15 amino acids. Unmatched junction bases numbered 10, after V lost 7 bases and J lost 5 bases. The germline gives CDR1 MNHEY, CDR2 SVGAGI. The CDR3 protein is CASIAPLAGNNEQFF. CDR3 coding DNA: TGTGCCAGCATAGCCCCCCTAGCGGGTAACAATGAGCAGTTCTTC.

The CDR3 region is CASIGGPGYTF. Written as DNA, the CDR3 is TGTGCCAGCATTGGGGGCCCTGGCTACACCTTC. The chain has TRBV2 and TRBJ1-2; a weak D match, TRBD1 (6 bases). This CDR3 is 11 amino acids long. With 7 bases removed from V and 7 bases from J, the gap between germline ends came to 10 bases. Germline values: CDR1 SNHLY, CDR2 FYNNEI.

The gene calls are TRBV4-2 and TRBJ1-1; 11 nucleotides align to TRBD1. The junction had 13 bases not matched to a gene; V was cut back by 1 base and J by 3 bases. The germline V gene has CDR1 LGHNA and CDR2 YNFKEQ. This CDR3 spans 19 amino acids. The CDR3: CASSQASRTGGESDTEAFF. CDR3 coding DNA: TGTGCCAGCAGCCAAGCTTCTAGGACAGGGGGCGAATCGGACACTGAAGCTTTCTTT.

The V and J genes are TRBV15 and TRBJ2-3, with D perhaps TRBD1 (5 bases). This CDR3 comprises 16 residues. From germline, CDR1 is LNHNV and CDR2 YYDKDF (reference sequence). Trimming took 0 bases from V and 4 from J, leaving 14 bases between them. CDR3 residues: CATSRDLSQGPDTQYF. For the CDR3, the DNA is TGTGCCACCAGCAGAGATCTCTCCCAGGGTCCAGATACGCAGTATTTT.

J is TRBJ2-7 and V is TRBV5-1; D unclear. Germline CDR1 is SGHRS and CDR2 is YFSETQ. V was trimmed by 0 bases and J by 2 bases, leaving 12 bases between them. The CDR3 spans 15 residues. The CDR3 DNA is TGCGCCAGCAGCTTGGTGTCAGAAATTACCTACGAGCAGTACTTC. Translated, it gives CASSLVSEITYEQYF.

The rearrangement joins TRBV7-9 to TRBJ2-4; unclear D gene. The CDR3 has 15 amino acids. The germline V and J ends were trimmed by 3 bases and 4 bases, with 13 bases remaining between them. The germline gives CDR1 SEHNR, CDR2 FQNEAQ (reference sequence). In DNA, the CDR3 is TGTGCCAGCAGCTTGGCGTGGCAGAGGAAAAACATTCAGTACTTC. This sequence encodes CASSLAWQRKNIQYF.

The chain combines TRBV4-1 with TRBJ2-2; TRBD1 might be the D (5 bases). The V end was cut by 0 bases, the J end by 1 base, with 18 bases between. The CDR3 runs to 19 residues. Germline V lookup: CDR1 MGHRA, CDR2 YSYEKL. The CDR3 spells CASSQDLMGGRGNTGELFF. Written as DNA, the CDR3 is TGCGCCAGCAGCCAAGATCTGATGGGTGGAAGGGGGAACACCGGGGAGCTGTTTTTT.

V and J are TRBV5-6 and TRBJ2-7; TRBD1 aligns across 10 bases. After removal of 6 bases from V and 5 bases from J, the junction contained 5 bases not matched to a gene. CDR1 SGHDT and CDR2 YYEEEE come from the germline V gene. The CDR3 has 13 amino acids. The CDR3 coding sequence is TGTGCCAGCAACGGGACAGGGGAAGACGAGCAGTACTTC. Encoded protein: CASNGTGEDEQYF.

Only one count was recorded for this clone. The V call is TRBV5-3, the J call TRBJ1-6; 7 bases are a match to TRBD1. TRBV5-3 is sorted into the ORF group, with uncertain function. This CDR3 is built from 15 residues. Germline trimming cut 4 bases from V and 2 bases from J; bases unmatched to any gene: 3. CDR3: CARSDRDPYNSPLHF. As DNA, the CDR3 is TGTGCCAGAAGCGACAGGGACCCCTATAATTCACCCCTCCACTTT.

As DNA, the CDR3 is TGCGCCAGCAGCCAGACGACGGGACAGACTAACTATGGCTACACCTTC. This encodes CASSQTTGQTNYGYTF. This rearrangement joins TRBV4-1 to TRBJ1-2, with 7 nucleotides matching TRBD1. Germline V gene sequence: CDR1 MGHRA, CDR2 YSYEKL. CDR3 length: 16 residues. V shed 3 bases and J 0 bases; nucleotides not matched to a gene: 7.

The chain carries TRBV27 and TRBJ1-3, with D unclear. The ends were cut back, 6 bases at V and 0 bases at J, with 6 bases in the middle. Germline CDR1 MNHEY, CDR2 SMNVEV (reference sequence). CDR3 length: 13 amino acids. CDR3 sequence (DNA): TGTGCCAGCAGGGGCTACTCTGGAAACACCATATATTTT. This sequence encodes CASRGYSGNTIYF.

The chain employs TRBV19 and TRBJ1-5, with D tentatively TRBD1 (6 bases). CDR1 is LNHDA, CDR2 SQIVND, per germline (reference sequence). The length of the CDR3 is 16 residues. The germline V and J ends were trimmed by 5 bases and 9 bases, with 23 bases remaining between them. The CDR3 loop is CASSPRGLGTKGPQHF. CDR3 bases: TGTGCCAGTAGTCCCAGGGGTTTAGGAACGAAGGGGCCCCAGCATTTT.

The chain carries TRBV7-9 and TRBJ2-3, with a weak D call TRBD2 (6 bases). Germline CDR1 and CDR2: SEHNR and FQNEAQ (reference sequence). The CDR3 has 15 residues. Trimming took off 3 bases at V and 4 bases at J, with 14 bases between the two ends. The CDR3: CASSLGGVCADTQYF. The CDR3 DNA follows: TGTGCCAGCAGCTTGGGGGGTGTTTGCGCAGATACGCAGTATTTT.